These 29 T cell receptor beta chains share one sample of origin, sequenced in a study of T-cell memory formation after mild COVID-19. MiXCR, applied by TCRdb to the 5' RACE reads, yields one record per CDR3 protein. The sample contains 220,000 or so distinct CDR3 sequences, approximately 10% of which appear only once. Sequencing was done on a sample of PBMCs or a T cell subset sorted from them (not recorded which). These receptors came from a young man who had mild COVID-19 (a few samples of this study predate the infection). Cell type and time point are not known.

The V and J genes are TRBV20-1 and TRBJ2-5, with 7 bases lining up with TRBD1. V was pared by 5 bases and J by 0 bases, with 3 bases of the junction left unmatched. The germline CDR1 and CDR2 sequences are DFQATT and SNEGSKA (reference sequence). CDR3 length equals 13 residues. CDR3: CSARGQYQETQYF. CDR3 coding DNA: TGCAGTGCTCGGGGACAGTACCAAGAGACCCAGTACTTC.

The J gene is TRBJ2-3, the V gene TRBV20-1; 8 positions match TRBD2. CDR1 and CDR2 (germline): DFQATT, SNEGSKA (reference sequence). The junction had 7 bases not matched to a gene; V was cut back by 6 bases and J by 2 bases. The CDR3 spans 14 residues. CDR3 DNA: TGCAGTGCGCCCTCTAGCGGGCCCACAGATACGCAGTATTTT. As protein: CSAPSSGPTDTQYF.

The J gene is TRBJ2-5, the V gene TRBV20-1; TRBD2 agrees at 9 bases. The V and J ends lost 4 bases and 11 bases, in that order; junction bases with no gene match: 11. Germline loops: CDR1 DFQATT, CDR2 SNEGSKA (reference sequence). This CDR3 contains 13 residues. The CDR3, as DNA: TGCAGTGCTATTCCCAGCACTAGCGGGCCTCAGTACTTC. It specifies CSAIPSTSGPQYF.

The rearrangement joins TRBV20-1 to TRBJ1-2; TRBD1 is a possible D gene (5 bases). The CDR3 loop spans 13 amino acids. Germline V gene lookup returns CDR1 DFQATT and CDR2 SNEGSKA (reference sequence). V was clipped by 6 bases and J by 5 bases, with 16 bases between them. In nucleotides, the CDR3 is TGCAGTGCCATAGAGAGGGGATCATATGGCTACACCTTC. This codes for CSAIERGSYGYTF.

Only a few counts were recorded for this clonotype. The V gene is TRBV7-8, the J gene TRBJ2-7; a weak D match, TRBD1 (6 bases). The CDR3 has 13 residues. In germline, CDR1 is SGHVS, CDR2 FQNEAQ. Trimming took off 5 bases at V and 1 base at J, with 9 bases between the two ends. For the CDR3, the DNA is TGTGCCAGCAGCGAAAGGGGGTCCTACGAGCAGTACGTC. Its protein product is CASSERGSYEQYV.

The chain employs TRBV9 and TRBJ2-3, with 10 bases lining up with TRBD2. Germline CDR1 and CDR2: SGDLS and YYNGEE. This CDR3 is built from 14 residues. Losses at the gene ends were 4 bases for V and 5 bases for J; bases not matched to a gene: 4. In DNA, the CDR3 is TGTGCCAGCAGCCTCAGCGGGGGGGTAGATACGCAGTATTTT. Translated: CASSLSGGVDTQYF.

The rearrangement uses TRBV9 and TRBJ2-7; no definite D call. Germline values: CDR1 SGDLS, CDR2 YYNGEE. The CDR3 has 14 residues. Trimming took 0 bases from V and 2 from J, leaving 9 bases between them. CDR3 coding DNA: TGTGCCAGCAGCGTAGGGGATTGGACCTACGAGCAGTACTTC. The encoded protein is CASSVGDWTYEQYF.

The V call is TRBV18, the J call TRBJ2-7; D unclear. Germline V gene data show CDR1 as KGHSH and CDR2 as LQKENI. The ends were cut back, 2 bases at V and 2 bases at J, with 4 bases in the middle. This CDR3 region has 12 residues. The CDR3 bases are TGTGCCAGCTCACCAGCGACCTACGAGCAGTACTTC. Protein: CASSPATYEQYF. Full variable domain (remainder filled in from reference TRBV18 and TRBJ2-7): NAGVMQNPRHLVRRRGQEARLRCSPMKGHSHVYWYRQLPEEGLKFMVYLQKENIIDESGMPKERFSAEFPKEGPSILRIQQVVRGDSAAYFCASSPATYEQYFGPGTRLTVT.

This clonotype occurred a few times. This chain uses TRBV2 with TRBJ2-7, with D perhaps matching TRBD2 (5 bases). Germline-derived CDR1 and CDR2 are SNHLY and FYNNEI. The CDR3 covers 12 residues. The ends were cut back, 7 bases at V and 3 bases at J, with 10 bases in the middle. CDR3 protein: CASKRELYEQYV. The CDR3 DNA follows: TGTGCCAGCAAGAGGGAGCTCTACGAGCAGTACGTC.

The sample holds many counts of this clonotype. The V gene is TRBV5-1, the J gene TRBJ2-3; TRBD2 agrees at 11 bases. The CDR3 covers 15 residues. Germline lookup yields CDR1 SGHRS and CDR2 YFSETQ. V was pared by 7 bases and J by 1 base, with 5 bases of the junction left unmatched. This CDR3 is CASRETSGGTDTQYF. The CDR3 coding sequence is TGCGCCAGCCGAGAGACTAGCGGGGGCACAGATACGCAGTATTTT.

This clonotype was found a few times. This chain joins TRBV6-2 or TRBV6-3 and TRBJ2-1; TRBD1 might be the D (6 bases). V was pared by 0 bases and J by 0 bases, with 12 bases between. The CDR3 spans 17 residues. CDR1 and CDR2 (germline): MNHEY, SVGEGT. CDR3 DNA: TGTGCCAGCAGTTACTCGATAGTCAGGGGCTCCTACAATGAGCAGTTCTTC. It translates to CASSYSIVRGSYNEQFF.

The chain joins TRBV6-1 to TRBJ2-7; D ambiguous. Germline-derived CDR1 and CDR2 are MNHNS and SASEGT. This CDR3 spans 13 amino acids. The V end was cut by 3 bases, the J end by 4 bases, with 10 bases between. CDR3 region: CASSEVIGYEQYV. CDR3 nucleotides: TGTGCCAGCAGTGAGGTTATAGGTTACGAGCAGTACGTC.

The chain carries TRBV5-1 and TRBJ1-5; D uncertain. V shed 1 base and J shed 0 bases, with 5 bases lying between them. The CDR3 sequence is 14 residues long. In germline, CDR1 is SGHRS, CDR2 YFSETQ. CDR3 bases: TGCGCCAGCAGCTTGATTCCTAGCAATCAGCCCCAGCATTTT. Translation: CASSLIPSNQPQHF.

The chain couples TRBV4-3 to TRBJ1-1; TRBD1 is a possible D gene (5 bases). The CDR3 is 17 amino acids. Per germline, CDR1 LGHNA and CDR2 YSLEER. Trimming left V 4 bases short and J 1 base short, with 19 bases between. The CDR3 DNA sequence: TGCGCCAGCAGCCTTCTGTGGGGGGGGACGGGGAACACTGAAGCTTTCTTT. It yields the protein CASSLLWGGTGNTEAFF.

This clonotype occurred a few times. The V and J genes are TRBV6-2 or TRBV6-3 and TRBJ2-7; possibly TRBD2 for D (7 bases). V dropped 0 bases and J dropped 3 bases, with 12 bases sitting between them. Germline CDR1 and CDR2: MNHEY and SVGEGT. The CDR3 runs to 15 residues. For the CDR3, the DNA is TGTGCCAGCAGTTACTCGAGGGGGGGCCTCTACGAGCAGTACTTC. Translation: CASSYSRGGLYEQYF.

This sequence joins TRBV18 and TRBJ1-5; 7 bases are shared with TRBD1. The trim removed 2 bases at V and 4 bases at J, leaving 8 bases unmatched. The CDR3 loop spans 16 amino acids. CDR1 and CDR2 from the germline V gene are KGHSH and LQKENI. The CDR3 DNA sequence: TGTGCCAGCTCACCAGAGCAGGGGGTAGATAATCAGCCCCAGCATTTT. Translating it yields CASSPEQGVDNQPQHF.

This clonotype was observed at least ten times. The chain combines TRBV12-3 or TRBV12-4 with TRBJ2-1; either TRBD1 or TRBD2 may fit D (5 bases each). V shed 3 bases and J shed 6 bases, with 12 bases lying between them. The CDR3 contains 14 residues. CDR3 loop: CASSFSGAGNEQFF. CDR3 nucleotides: TGTGCCAGCAGTTTCTCCGGGGCGGGCAATGAGCAGTTCTTC.

The chain uses TRBV5-1 and TRBJ2-2; D may be TRBD1 (6 bases). Trimming removed 4 bases from V and 0 bases from J, with 13 bases in between. Germline lookup yields CDR1 SGHRS and CDR2 YFSETQ. There are 16 residues in the CDR3. This CDR3 is CASSLEGHPNTGELFF. CDR3 nucleotides: TGCGCCAGCAGCCTCGAGGGACACCCGAACACCGGGGAGCTGTTTTTT.

This clonotype turned up a few times. The chain combines TRBV5-5 with TRBJ1-6, with unresolved D. CDR1 is SGHKS and CDR2 is YYEKEE in the germline V gene (reference sequence). The CDR3 has 15 residues. V was shortened by 8 bases and J by 3 bases, with 15 bases between the two germline ends. CDR3 region: CASNWGPDYNSPLHF. As DNA, the CDR3 is TGTGCCAGTAATTGGGGTCCCGACTATAATTCACCCCTCCACTTT. Combining the CDR3 with reference TRBV5-5 and TRBJ1-6 gives the whole variable domain DAGVTQSPTHLIKTRGQQVTLRCSPISGHKSVSWYQQVLGQGPQFIFQYYEKEERGRGNFPDRFSARQFPNYSSELNVNALLLGDSALYLCASNWGPDYNSPLHFGNGTRLTVT.

This clonotype showed up many times. This chain links TRBV4-3 with TRBJ1-1; D is unresolved. Germline V gene lookup returns CDR1 LGHNA and CDR2 YSLEER. This CDR3 contains 15 residues. Trimming shortened V by 0 bases and J by 7 bases, and 15 bases separated the two germline ends. CDR3 loop: CASSQDISGSSEAFF. Here the CDR3 DNA reads TGCGCCAGCAGCCAAGATATTTCTGGGAGCAGTGAAGCTTTCTTT.

This clonotype has a handful of counts. The rearrangement uses TRBV7-2 and TRBJ2-2; 8 nucleotides align to TRBD1. The CDR3 runs 15 residues. J was trimmed by 4 bases and V by 6 bases; bases with no gene match: 7. Per germline, CDR1 SGHTA and CDR2 FQGNSA. The CDR3 nucleotides are TGTGCCAGCAGGATTGACAGGGGAGCCACCGGGGAGCTGTTTTTT. Translated: CASRIDRGATGELFF.

This clonotype has more than one count but fewer than ten. The chain employs TRBV7-9 and TRBJ2-2; 7 bases agree with TRBD1. The CDR3 sequence is 14 residues long. Germline assignment: CDR1 SEHNR and CDR2 FQNEAQ (reference sequence). Trimming removed 4 bases from V and 7 bases from J; junction bases left unmatched: 6. The CDR3 loop reads CASSSATGIGELFF. In nucleotides, the CDR3 is TGTGCCAGCAGCTCAGCGACAGGGATCGGGGAGCTGTTTTTT.

In its sample, this clonotype was seen a few times. The rearrangement joins TRBV7-9 to TRBJ1-1; no definite D call. V dropped 2 bases and J dropped 3 bases, with 10 bases sitting between them. This CDR3 is built from 14 residues. CDR1 is SEHNR, CDR2 FQNEAQ, per germline (reference sequence). CDR3 region: CASSLKRFYTEAFF. The DNA for the CDR3 is TGTGCCAGCAGCTTAAAACGCTTTTACACTGAAGCTTTCTTT.

This clonotype was counted at least ten times. This sequence joins TRBV12-3 or TRBV12-4 and TRBJ2-2, with a tentative D call TRBD1 (5 bases). Trimming took 5 bases from V and 4 from J, leaving 8 bases between them. The CDR3 is 13 residues long. Here the CDR3 DNA reads TGTGCCAGCAGTCCCGACAGCACCGGGGAGCTGTTTTTT. Its translation is CASSPDSTGELFF.

Only a few counts were recorded for this clonotype. The CDR3 loop is CASTKNEPGQPQHF. The CDR3 nucleotides are TGTGCCAGCACCAAAAATGAACCCGGTCAGCCCCAGCATTTT. The chain recombines TRBV7-2 with TRBJ1-5; D uncertain. Trimming pared 7 bases from V and 6 bases from J, leaving 16 bases between. The CDR3 loop spans 14 amino acids. Germline CDR1 and CDR2: SGHTA and FQGNSA.

This clonotype came up a few times. The rearrangement uses TRBV4-3 and TRBJ2-3, with D tentatively TRBD2 (6 bases). The V and J ends lost 0 bases and 3 bases respectively, with 19 bases between them. The CDR3 sequence is 18 residues long. The germline V gene encodes CDR1 LGHNA and CDR2 YSLEER. The CDR3 here is CASSQDSGYFPSTDTQYF. The CDR3 DNA is TGCGCCAGCAGCCAAGATAGCGGCTATTTCCCATCAACAGATACGCAGTATTTT.

In this sample, this clonotype turned up a few times. V and J are TRBV7-8 and TRBJ2-3; the D gene is possibly TRBD1 (6 bases). Per the germline V gene, CDR1 is SGHVS and CDR2 is FQNEAQ. V shed 1 base and J shed 4 bases, with 9 bases lying between them. This CDR3 spans 14 amino acids. The CDR3 loop is CASSLESGADTQYF. CDR3 nucleotide sequence: TGTGCCAGCAGCTTAGAGTCAGGGGCAGATACGCAGTATTTT. The full variable domain, with the rest looked up from reference TRBV7-8 and TRBJ2-3, is GAGVSQSPRYKVAKRGQDVALRCDPISGHVSLFWYQQALGQGPEFLTYFQNEAQLDKSGLPSDRFFAERPEGSVSTLKIQRTQQEDSAVYLCASSLESGADTQYFGPGTRLTVL.

CDR3 nucleotide sequence: TGTGCCAGCAGCTCTGTGAACACCGGGGAGCTGTTTTTT. Translated: CASSSVNTGELFF. The rearrangement links TRBV7-2 to TRBJ2-2; D uncertain. The V end lost 4 bases, the J end lost 1 base, and 4 bases lay between the germline ends. The CDR3 runs 13 residues. From germline, CDR1 is SGHTA and CDR2 FQGNSA. Full variable domain (outside the CDR3, taken from reference TRBV7-2 and TRBJ2-2): GAGVSQSPSNKVTEKGKDVELRCDPISGHTALYWYRQSLGQGLEFLIYFQGNSAPDKSGLPSDRFSAERTGGSVSTLTIQRTQQEDSAVYLCASSSVNTGELFFGEGSRLTVL.

The CDR3 DNA reads TGTGCCAGCAGTGAACGGGACAGATTCTACACCTTC. Translated, it gives CASSERDRFYTF. J is TRBJ1-2 and V is TRBV2, with TRBD1 matching 7 bases. From germline, CDR1 is SNHLY and CDR2 FYNNEI. V lost 2 bases and J lost 10; bases outside the gene matches: 4. The length of the CDR3 is 12 residues.